This T cell receptor (beta chain) is from a study of long-term antiretroviral therapy in people with HIV. The CDR3 is 13 residues long. CDR1 and CDR2 (germline): MNHNS, SASEGT. The V gene lost 5 bases and the J gene lost 2 bases, with 9 bases spanning the gap. This clone was detected only once. An immunoSEQ assay, version v3.0, was performed at survey level. Assay: immunoSEQ multiplex PCR; the TCRdb copy retains only in-frame clones and omits some. The table has about 6,700 clones, roughly 70% seen once. The source of this sequence is a man between 18 and 29 years old with HIV. The sequences come from unsorted PBMCs, collected 0.1 years before starting antiretroviral therapy. The V gene is TRBV6-1, the J gene TRBJ1-2; D is possibly TRBD1 (5 bases). The CDR3 sequence is CASSPPGNYGYTF. The DNA of the CDR3 is TGTGCCAGCAGTCCTCCAGGGAACTATGGCTACACCTTC.